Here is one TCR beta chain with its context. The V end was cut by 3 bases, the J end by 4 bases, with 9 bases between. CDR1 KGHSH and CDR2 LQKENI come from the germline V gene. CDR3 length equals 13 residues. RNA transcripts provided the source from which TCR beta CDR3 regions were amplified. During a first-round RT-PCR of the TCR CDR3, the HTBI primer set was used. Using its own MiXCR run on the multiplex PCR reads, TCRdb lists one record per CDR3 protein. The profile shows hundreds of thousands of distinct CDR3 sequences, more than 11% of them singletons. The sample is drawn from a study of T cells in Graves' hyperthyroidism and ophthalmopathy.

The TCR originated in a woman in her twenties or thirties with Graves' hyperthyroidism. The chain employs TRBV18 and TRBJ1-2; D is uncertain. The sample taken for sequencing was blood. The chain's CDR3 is CASSPGESYGYTF. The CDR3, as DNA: TGTGCCAGCTCACCCGGGGAGTCCTATGGCTACACCTTC.